The table lists the clone carrying this T cell receptor beta chain with a few counts. This CDR3 contains 14 residues. J gave up 8 bases and V 4 bases, and 7 bases lay outside the gene matches. Germline CDR1 reads GTSNPN; CDR2 reads SVGIG (reference sequence). This specimen belongs to a study of blood T cell repertoires in COVID-19. In the authors' methods: Reference gene primers were amplified, and this amplification served to estimate nucleated cell counts. TCRdb's copy holds only in-frame clones and misses some; the assay was immunoSEQ multiplex PCR. The DNA gave D and trimming, while V, J and clone size come from that table. The sample contains tens of thousands of clones, 89% of which appear only once.

This chain links TRBV30 with TRBJ1-4; 10 nucleotides agree with TRBD1. The sample taken for sequencing was peripheral blood. The sequence derives from a man aged 45 to 65 with acute or convalescent COVID-19. CDR3 loop: CAWTRTGGGEKLFF. CDR3 bases: TGTGCCTGGACTCGGACAGGGGGAGGCGAAAAACTGTTTTTT.